This record looks at one TCR beta chain sequence and its context. TCRdb fed the PCR reads into MiXCR, producing one record per CDR3 protein. The table has over 300,000 distinct CDR3 sequences, 24% seen once. The CDR3 contains 15 residues. V gave up 3 bases and J gave up 2 bases, with 11 bases separating them. Germline V gene sequence: CDR1 LGHDT, CDR2 YNNKEL (reference sequence). This sample is part of a study of molecular identifiers for immune sequencing clone quantification. The origin of this receptor is a human donor in good health. Some libraries in this study had Jurkat cell RNA spiked in. The specimen was naive CD8+ T cells from blood, with Jurkat cell RNA spiked in. Subset defined: FACS-sorted CD8+CD4-CCR7+CD45RA+ naive T cells. The chain links TRBV3-1 to TRBJ2-1; D gene unclear. The CDR3 DNA follows: TGTGCCAGCAGCCACTTGGGGTCGGCCTACAATGAGCAGTTCTTC. Amino acids: CASSHLGSAYNEQFF.